This T cell receptor (beta chain) was identified in a study of T-cell reconstitution after alpha-beta-depleted transplantation in children. Deletions cut 3 bases from V and 2 bases from J, with 12 bases between. Germline CDR1 and CDR2: SEHNR and FQNEAQ (reference sequence). The CDR3 is 15 amino acids. The sample holds a few counts of this clonotype. Preparation of the TCRbeta library used unique molecular identifiers. TCRdb ran MiXCR on the PCR reads and lists one entry per CDR3 protein. The sample contains a few hundred thousand distinct CDR3 sequences, about 9.3% of which appear only once. This receptor was identified in a human donor who donated a stem cell graft to a child with acute lymphoblastic leukemia. The sample consisted of PBMCs from the stem cell graft donor, taken from the stem cell graft. The chain combines TRBV7-9 with TRBJ2-3, with a weak D call TRBD1 (6 bases). DNA for the CDR3: TGTGCCAGCAGCTTCGGACAGTTAAACACAGATACGCAGTATTTT. It specifies CASSFGQLNTDTQYF.